The 24 T cell receptor beta chains in this list originate from one sample, sequenced in a study of blood T cells in healthy people across ages. It was with a sample-barcoded 5' primer and a J-beta primer mix that a second PCR of about 7 to 12 cycles was run. TCRdb called the 5' RACE reads again in MiXCR, with one record for every CDR3 protein. The sample records 550,000 to 800,000 distinct CDR3 sequences, approximately 31% being singletons. Material for sequencing was blood. These receptors all come from a woman aged 80 or over in good health.

The rearrangement joins TRBV5-1 to TRBJ1-5, with D hard to call. The CDR3 sequence is 14 residues long. Per germline, CDR1 SGHRS and CDR2 YFSETQ. V lost 0 bases, J lost 7 bases, and 11 bases lay in between. The CDR3 DNA is TGCGCCAGCAGCTTGGGAGACCAAGCGCAGCCCCAGCATTTT. It translates to CASSLGDQAQPQHF.

V is TRBV5-1 and J is TRBJ1-4; 8 nucleotides match TRBD1. Per the germline V gene, CDR1 is SGHRS and CDR2 is YFSETQ. The J segment lost 7 bases and the V segment lost 4 bases, leaving 12 bases of the junction unmatched. The CDR3 loop spans 16 amino acids. The CDR3 DNA follows: TGCGCCAGCAGCCGGACAGGGCCAGGAGGGGGTGAAAAACTGTTTTTT. It codes for CASSRTGPGGGEKLFF.

This clonotype was seen just once. This may be a read error, as it is one base from a much larger clone. CDR3 in amino acids: CASSLNSGARTEAFF. CDR3 DNA: TGCGCCAGCAGCCTGAATTCGGGGGCCCGCACTGAAGCTTTCTTT. The genes are TRBV4-3 and TRBJ1-1; tentative D call: TRBD1 (6 bases). Germline assignment: CDR1 LGHNA and CDR2 YSLEER. This CDR3 spans 15 amino acids. Trimming shortened V by 4 bases and J by 4 bases, and 16 bases separated the two germline ends.

As for this clonotype: A clone one base away is much larger, so this may be a read error. The J gene is TRBJ1-5, the V gene TRBV4-2, with unresolved D. The CDR3 is 16 residues long. Germline assignment: CDR1 LGHNA and CDR2 YNFKEQ. The DNA of the CDR3 is TGTGCCAGCATCCAAGTCTTGGCACGTAGCAATCAGCCCCAGCATTTT. This gives the protein CASIQVLARSNQPQHF.

This clonotype was picked up one time. The chain links TRBV18 to TRBJ1-1; 7 positions match TRBD1. CDR1 KGHSH and CDR2 LQKENI come from the germline V gene. V shed 4 bases and J 2 bases; nucleotides not matched to a gene: 7. There are 15 residues in the CDR3. CDR3 nucleotides: TGTGCCAGCTCACTCGACAGGGCCCGAAACACTGAAGCTTTCTTT. This gives the protein CASSLDRARNTEAFF. The variable domain in full, completed from reference TRBV18 and TRBJ1-1, reads NAGVMQNPRHLVRRRGQEARLRCSPMKGHSHVYWYRQLPEEGLKFMVYLQKENIIDESGMPKERFSAEFPKEGPSILRIQQVVRGDSAAYFCASSLDRARNTEAFFGQGTRLTVV.

This clonotype was observed many times. This sequence joins TRBV6-5 and TRBJ2-7, with 8 bases fitting TRBD2. CDR1 and CDR2 from the germline V gene are MNHEY and SVGAGI. Germline trimming cut 0 bases from V and 2 bases from J; bases unmatched to any gene: 3. The length of the CDR3 is 15 residues. In DNA form, the CDR3 reads TGTGCCAGCAGTTACTCTGCGGGGGGACCCTACGAGCAGTACTTC. Encoded protein: CASSYSAGGPYEQYF.

Points on this clonotype: A read error may produce the germline difference seen at one junction end. The chain uses TRBV20-1 and TRBJ1-5; maybe TRBD1 (6 bases). Per the germline V gene, CDR1 is DFQATT and CDR2 is SNEGSKA (reference sequence). The CDR3 spans 13 residues. Here the CDR3 reads CSASSGVNQSQHF. In DNA, the CDR3 is TGCAGTGCTAGCTCAGGGGTCAATCAGTCCCAGCATTTT.

There are many counts of this clonotype. The V gene is TRBV7-2, the J gene TRBJ2-5; 9 positions agree with TRBD1. The CDR3 has 14 residues. With V trimmed by 5 bases and J by 7 bases, 8 bases remained unmatched. The germline V gene has CDR1 SGHTA and CDR2 FQGNSA. CDR3 coding DNA: TGTGCCAGCAGCACCTCTACAGGGGGCGGGACCCAGTACTTC. As protein: CASSTSTGGGTQYF.

The chain joins TRBV20-1 to TRBJ2-5; 11 bases are a match to TRBD2. V gave up 5 bases and J gave up 11 bases; unmatched junction bases: 16. CDR1 and CDR2 (germline): DFQATT, SNEGSKA (reference sequence). The CDR3 contains 15 residues. The CDR3 here is CSAWTLAGGYNEQYF. CDR3 bases: TGCAGTGCTTGGACCCTAGCGGGGGGATACAATGAGCAGTACTTC.

This clonotype has more than one count but fewer than ten. A much larger clonotype is one base distant, so this may be a read error. The V call is TRBV7-7, the J call TRBJ2-1, with D perhaps TRBD1 (6 bases). The end of the DNA aligns better with TRBJ2-7, so the J call may be wrong. The CDR3 extends over 18 amino acids. CDR1 is SSHAT and CDR2 is FNYEAQ in the germline V gene (reference sequence). CDR3 in DNA: TGTGCCAGCAGCCAGGGGCCCCCCGGCGGTACCTCCTACAATGAGCAGTACTTC. It is translated as CASSQGPPGGTSYNEQYF.

A word on this clonotype: A much larger clonotype is one base distant, so this may be a read error. The CDR3 sequence: CSARREGIEQYF. The CDR3 DNA sequence: TGCAGTGCTAGAAGGGAGGGGATTGAGCAGTACTTC. The chain carries TRBV20-1 and TRBJ2-7; 7 nucleotides align to TRBD2. V lost 2 bases and J lost 7; bases outside the gene matches: 5. Germline V CDR1 and CDR2: DFQATT, SNEGSKA (reference sequence). The CDR3 loop spans 12 amino acids.

This clonotype was counted between two and nine times. A clone one base away is much larger, so this may be a read error. The chain carries TRBV6-1 and TRBJ2-1; D call uncertain. V lost 2 bases, J lost 2 bases, and 10 bases lay in between. This CDR3 comprises 15 residues. From germline, CDR1 is MNHNS and CDR2 SASEGT. CDR3 protein: CASSERALTYNEQFF. The CDR3 coding sequence is TGTGCCAGCAGTGAAAGGGCTCTCACCTACAATGAGCAGTTCTTC.

At least ten counts were recorded for this clonotype. This chain joins TRBV20-1 and TRBJ2-5; 7 bases match TRBD1. CDR1 DFQATT and CDR2 SNEGSKA come from the germline V gene (reference sequence). The CDR3 has 14 residues. V lost 3 bases and J lost 2; bases outside the gene matches: 6. In nucleotides, the CDR3 is TGCAGTGCTAGGCCCGGGACAGCTCAAGAGACCCAGTACTTC. Translated: CSARPGTAQETQYF.

This clonotype appeared many times. The chain has TRBV9 and TRBJ1-6; no clear D gene. CDR1 and CDR2 (germline): SGDLS, YYNGEE. This CDR3 has 14 amino acids. The V gene lost 6 bases and the J gene lost 5 bases, with 12 bases spanning the gap. The CDR3 DNA sequence: TGTGCCAGCACTTTAGGAGCGGATAATTCACCCCTCCACTTT. Translated: CASTLGADNSPLHF.

As for this clonotype: A read error may be the cause here, since a much bigger clone is one base away. The chain couples TRBV5-1 to TRBJ1-5, with D possibly matching TRBD1 (5 bases). Germline assignment: CDR1 SGHRS and CDR2 YFSETQ. The CDR3 sequence is 15 residues long. In DNA, the CDR3 is TGCGCCGGCAGCTTGGACAATGTTAGCAATCAGCCCCAGCATTTT. It is translated as CAGSLDNVSNQPQHF.

This clonotype was observed at least ten times. The chain carries TRBV15 and TRBJ1-4; TRBD1 matches at 10 bases. Germline values: CDR1 LNHNV, CDR2 YYDKDF (reference sequence). V trimming: 2 bases; J trimming: 8 bases; junction bases outside the gene matches: 8. This CDR3 spans 16 amino acids. This CDR3 reads CATSRSTGTGEEKLFF. The CDR3 DNA reads as TGTGCCACCAGCAGATCAACCGGGACAGGGGAAGAAAAACTGTTTTTT.

This clonotype was picked up many times. The chain combines TRBV7-2 with TRBJ1-2, with D hard to call. The V and J ends lost 4 bases and 3 bases respectively, with 12 bases between them. The V gene's germline CDR1 is SGHTA and CDR2 FQGNSA. The CDR3 consists of 14 residues. In nucleotides, the CDR3 is TGTGCCAGCAGCTCCCCCAGCGGAGACTATGGCTACACCTTC. As protein: CASSSPSGDYGYTF.

This clonotype has just a few counts. The chain couples TRBV18 to TRBJ1-1; possible D gene TRBD1, 6 bases. V was clipped by 2 bases and J by 0 bases, with 10 bases between them. Germline assignment: CDR1 KGHSH and CDR2 LQKENI. The length of the CDR3 is 15 residues. The CDR3 DNA reads as TGTGCCAGCTCACCAATCCAGGGGATGAACACTGAAGCTTTCTTT. Translating gives CASSPIQGMNTEAFF.

Of note for this clonotype: Being one base from a much bigger clone, this may be a read error. The rearrangement links TRBV28 to TRBJ1-1; D remains unclear. The CDR3 consists of 13 residues. CDR1 and CDR2 from the germline V gene are MDHEN and SYDVKM. This chain's CDR3 is CASSLPLNAEAFF. The DNA of the CDR3 is TGTGCCAGCAGCCTACCCCTGAACGCTGAAGCTTTCTTT.

Many counts were recorded for this clonotype. The chain recombines TRBV2 with TRBJ2-7, with 10 positions matching TRBD2. Germline-derived CDR1 and CDR2 are SNHLY and FYNNEI. V trimming: 10 bases; J trimming: 0 bases; junction bases outside the gene matches: 6. This CDR3 has 14 amino acids. Here the CDR3 DNA reads TGTGCCACCCGAGCGGGGGGGAGCTCCTACGAGCAGTACTTC. Protein sequence: CATRAGGSSYEQYF.

This clonotype has just a few counts. V gene TRBV3-1 combines with J gene TRBJ1-1; D gene ambiguous. Germline assignment: CDR1 LGHDT and CDR2 YNNKEL (reference sequence). This CDR3 spans 13 amino acids. V was trimmed by 2 bases and J by 1 base, leaving 5 bases between them. CDR3 region: CASSQTRNTEAFF. In nucleotides, the CDR3 is TGTGCCAGCAGCCAAACCAGGAACACTGAAGCTTTCTTT. Drawing the rest from reference TRBV3-1 and TRBJ1-1, the complete variable domain is DTAVSQTPKYLVTQMGNDKSIKCEQNLGHDTMYWYKQDSKKFLKIMFSYNNKELIINETVPNRFSPKSPDKAHLNLHINSLELGDSAVYFCASSQTRNTEAFFGQGTRLTVV.

This clonotype occurred a few times. It may be a read error: a sequence one base away is much more abundant. The V call is TRBV5-8, the J call TRBJ2-5, with a tentative D call TRBD1 (7 bases). CDR3 length: 14 amino acids. Germline CDR1 is SGHTS and CDR2 is YDEGEE. V was trimmed by 4 bases and J by 11 bases, leaving 21 bases between them. DNA for the CDR3: TGTGCCAGCAGCGCCATGACAGGGAGGAGTGAGCAGTACTTC. It specifies CASSAMTGRSEQYF. The full variable domain, rest sourced from reference TRBV5-8 and TRBJ2-5, is EAGVTQSPTHLIKTRGQQATLRCSPISGHTSVYWYQQALGLGLQFLLWYDEGEERNRGNFPPRFSGRQFPNYSSELNVNALELEDSALYLCASSAMTGRSEQYFGPGTRLLVL.

The rearrangement uses TRBV6-1 and TRBJ2-2, with D maybe TRBD1 (5 bases). Germline values: CDR1 MNHNS, CDR2 SASEGT. V was pared by 9 bases and J by 4 bases, with 12 bases between. CDR3 length: 13 amino acids. CDR3 sequence: CASAAGFTGELFF. DNA of the CDR3: TGTGCCAGTGCAGCAGGGTTCACCGGGGAGCTGTTTTTT.

This clonotype was observed once. The chain recombines TRBV20-1 with TRBJ2-7, with no clear D. CDR1 and CDR2 from the germline V gene are DFQATT and SNEGSKA (reference sequence). The length of the CDR3 is 14 residues. V was trimmed by 5 bases and J by 6 bases, leaving 20 bases between them. The CDR3 sequence: CSAGGTAKAGEQYF. The CDR3 DNA reads as TGCAGTGCTGGCGGAACAGCGAAAGCTGGCGAGCAGTACTTC.